This T cell receptor (beta chain) was recovered during a study of lymphopenia after photon versus proton radiotherapy. Whole-study results and caveats: Proton therapy kept repertoires fairly stable, unlike photons, which gained effector/memory cells. Post-nadir TCR diversity decline inversely tracked overall survival among those who died. Authors raise, but do not show, better survival with proton therapy. After lymphocyte nadir, photon-treated repertoires showed oligoclonal expansion, especially CD8+ Temra.

Profiling relied on immunoSEQ multiplex PCR, and the TCRdb table lists in-frame clones only, not all of them. The table includes 35,000 to 50,000 clones, over 75% detected once. CDR3 size: 14 residues. The ends were cut back, 4 bases at V and 3 bases at J, with 12 bases in the middle. Germline V gene data show CDR1 as LNHDA and CDR2 as SQIVND (reference sequence). About this clone: The target antigen is unknown.

Sequencing used peripheral blood, obtained from a patient treated with proton-based radiotherapy. The sequence came from a woman aged 65 to 85 with pancreatic cancer. V is TRBV19 and J is TRBJ1-2, with D possibly matching TRBD1 (6 bases). The CDR3 is CASSTLDSYYGYTF. In DNA, the CDR3 is TGTGCCAGTAGTACATTGGACAGTTACTATGGCTACACCTTC.